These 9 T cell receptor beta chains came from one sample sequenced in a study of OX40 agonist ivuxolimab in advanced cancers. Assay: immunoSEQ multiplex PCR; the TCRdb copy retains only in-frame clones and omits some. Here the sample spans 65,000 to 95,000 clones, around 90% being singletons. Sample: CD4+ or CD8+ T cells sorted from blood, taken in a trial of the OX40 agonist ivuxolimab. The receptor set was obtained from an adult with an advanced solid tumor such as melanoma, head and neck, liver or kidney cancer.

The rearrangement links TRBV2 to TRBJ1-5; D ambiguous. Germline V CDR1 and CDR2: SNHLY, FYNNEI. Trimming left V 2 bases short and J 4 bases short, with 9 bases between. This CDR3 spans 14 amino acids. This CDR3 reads CASSENGVNQPQHF. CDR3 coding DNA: TGTGCCAGCAGTGAAAATGGCGTTAATCAGCCCCAGCATTTT.

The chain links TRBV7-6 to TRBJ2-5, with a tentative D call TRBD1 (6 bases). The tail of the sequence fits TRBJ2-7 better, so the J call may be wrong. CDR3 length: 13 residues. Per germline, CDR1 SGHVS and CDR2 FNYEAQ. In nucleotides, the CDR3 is TGTGCCAGCAGCTCCCGGGACACCGACGAGCAGTACTTC. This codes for CASSSRDTDEQYF.

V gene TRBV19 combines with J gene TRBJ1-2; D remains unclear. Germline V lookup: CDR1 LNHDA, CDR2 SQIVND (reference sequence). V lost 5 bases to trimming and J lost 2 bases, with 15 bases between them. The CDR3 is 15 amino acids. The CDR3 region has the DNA TGTGCCAGTAGTTTCCCCGGTTACTCCAACTATGGCTACACCTTC. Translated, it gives CASSFPGYSNYGYTF.

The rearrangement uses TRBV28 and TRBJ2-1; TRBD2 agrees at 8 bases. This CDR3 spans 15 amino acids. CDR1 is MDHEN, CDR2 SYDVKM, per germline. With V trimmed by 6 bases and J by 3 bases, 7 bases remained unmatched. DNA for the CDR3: TGTGCCAGCAGCGGGGGGGTAAGTGTCTACAATGAGCAGTTCTTC. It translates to CASSGGVSVYNEQFF.

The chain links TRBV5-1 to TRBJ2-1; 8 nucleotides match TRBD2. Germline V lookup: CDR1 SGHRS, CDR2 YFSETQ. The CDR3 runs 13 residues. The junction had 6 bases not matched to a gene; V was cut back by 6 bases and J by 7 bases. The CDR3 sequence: CASKREIGNEQFF. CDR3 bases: TGCGCCAGCAAGCGGGAGATCGGGAATGAGCAGTTCTTC.

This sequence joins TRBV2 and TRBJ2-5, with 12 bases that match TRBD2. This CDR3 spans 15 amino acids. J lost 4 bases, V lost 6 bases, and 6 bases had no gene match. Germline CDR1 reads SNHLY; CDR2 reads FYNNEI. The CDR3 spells CASRGGLAGLETQYF. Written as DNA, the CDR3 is TGTGCCAGCAGGGGGGGACTAGCGGGCCTAGAGACCCAGTACTTC.

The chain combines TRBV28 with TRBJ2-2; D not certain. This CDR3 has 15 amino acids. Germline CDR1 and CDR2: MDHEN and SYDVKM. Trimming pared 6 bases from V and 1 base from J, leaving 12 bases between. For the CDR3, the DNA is TGTGCCAGCAGATCGGATAGGGTGAACACCGGGGAGCTGTTTTTT. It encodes CASRSDRVNTGELFF.

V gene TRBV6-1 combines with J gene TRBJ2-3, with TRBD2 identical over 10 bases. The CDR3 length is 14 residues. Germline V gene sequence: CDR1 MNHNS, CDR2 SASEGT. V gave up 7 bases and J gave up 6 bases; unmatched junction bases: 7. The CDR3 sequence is CASKEREGVDTQYF. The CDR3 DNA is TGTGCCAGCAAAGAGCGGGAGGGCGTCGATACGCAGTATTTT.

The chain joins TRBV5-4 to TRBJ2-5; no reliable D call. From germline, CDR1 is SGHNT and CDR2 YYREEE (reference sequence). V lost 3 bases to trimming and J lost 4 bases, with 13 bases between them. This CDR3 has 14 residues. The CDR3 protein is CASSSGSNGETQYF. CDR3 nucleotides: TGTGCCAGCAGCTCCGGGTCCAATGGAGAGACCCAGTACTTC.